This TCR beta chain appears in the sequencing data of a study of blood T cell repertoires in COVID-19. Study context: Researchers got acute and convalescent COVID-19 samples from the United States, Italy and Spain. In each case, the material was cDNA or gDNA derived from T cells, B-cell-depleted T cells, or PBMCs.

Methods used by the authors: Nucleated cell counts were estimated from reference gene primer amplification. Assay used: immunoSEQ multiplex PCR; TCRdb lists only in-frame clones, some missing. The V and J calls and the clone size are those of that table, but D and trimming were determined from the DNA. The table has about 160,000 clones, less than 85% seen once. Sequenced: peripheral blood. The sequence derives from a human donor with acute or convalescent COVID-19. The donor label of this sample is uncertain.

CDR3 sequence reads: CASSIGHDGAPGSGANVLTF. The CDR3 bases are TGTGCCAGTAGTATAGGTCATGATGGGGCCCCAGGCTCTGGGGCCAACGTCCTGACTTTC. V usage is TRBV19 and J usage is TRBJ2-6; maybe TRBD1 (5 bases). V dropped 1 base and J dropped 0 bases, with 19 bases sitting between them. The CDR3 spans 20 residues. Per the germline V gene, CDR1 is LNHDA and CDR2 is SQIVND (reference sequence).